Listed here are 20 T cell receptor beta chains from one sample, sequenced in a study of T cell responses to AZD1222 COVID-19 vaccine. Repertoires were generated with immunoSEQ multiplex PCR, while TCRdb's copy carries only in-frame clones and drops some. There are about 140,000 clones in the sample; 75% to 90% occur only once, and around 7.8% lies in the top ten. Source: peripheral blood, taken on day 0 of AZD1222 vaccination. The receptor source for this set is an adult in good health.

The sample holds a few counts of this clone. The chain couples TRBV19 to TRBJ1-5, with D uncertain. CDR3 length equals 14 residues. V was cut by 7 bases and J by 3 bases, with 13 bases left in between. Germline lookup yields CDR1 LNHDA and CDR2 SQIVND (reference sequence). The CDR3 DNA reads TGTGCCAGTAAAACGAGCAGTACCAATCAGCCCCAGCATTTT. It codes for CASKTSSTNQPQHF.

The chain combines TRBV29-1 with TRBJ1-2; D not resolved. Trimming took off 6 bases at V and 1 base at J, with 9 bases between the two ends. Germline V gene lookup returns CDR1 SQVTM and CDR2 ANQGSEA. The CDR3 totals 12 residues. The CDR3 DNA reads TGCAGCGTCGGAGGGAATAACTATGGCTACACCTTC. Residues: CSVGGNNYGYTF. The full variable domain, its missing parts supplied by reference TRBV29-1 and TRBJ1-2, is SAVISQKPSRDICQRGTSLTIQCQVDSQVTMMFWYRQQPGQSLTLIATANQGSEATYESGFVIDKFPISRPNLTFSTLTVSNMSPEDSSIYLCSVGGNNYGYTFGSGTRLTVV.

The chain carries TRBV27 and TRBJ1-2; no clear D gene. With 0 bases removed from V and 5 bases from J, the gap between germline ends came to 7 bases. This CDR3 has 13 residues. Germline V CDR1 and CDR2: MNHEY, SMNVEV (reference sequence). The CDR3 is CASSLSAGYGYTF. The DNA for the CDR3 is TGTGCCAGCAGTTTATCGGCTGGGTATGGCTACACCTTC.

The chain combines TRBV12-5 with TRBJ2-7, with D possibly called TRBD1 or TRBD2 (6 bases each). The germline V gene has CDR1 LGHNT and CDR2 FRNRAP. V lost 2 bases and J lost 6, with 14 bases in between. The CDR3 extends over 14 amino acids. The CDR3 loop is CASGLPPGASEQYF. The CDR3 DNA follows: TGTGCTAGTGGTTTGCCCCCGGGGGCTTCCGAGCAGTACTTC.

This clone was seen a handful of times. J is TRBJ2-7 and V is TRBV21-1. TRBV21-1 is designated a pseudogene. The CDR3 loop spans 17 amino acids. The CDR3 loop is CASSITNQGFSMGDQYF. The DNA for the CDR3 is TGTGCCAGCAGCATCACCAACCAAGGCTTCTCCATGGGTGACCAGTACTTC.

The sample holds one count of this clone. This chain connects TRBV7-2 to TRBJ2-7, with 7 bases lining up with TRBD2. The germline V gene encodes CDR1 SGHTA and CDR2 FQGNSA. V was pared by 6 bases and J by 0 bases, with 5 bases of the junction left unmatched. The CDR3 has 14 amino acids. CDR3 in DNA: TGTGCCAGCAGGAGCGGGATCACCTCCTACGAGCAGTACTTC. It encodes CASRSGITSYEQYF.

J is TRBJ2-1 and V is TRBV5-1; 7 nucleotides align to TRBD2. After removal of 4 bases from V and 1 base from J, the junction contained 11 bases not matched to a gene. In germline, CDR1 is SGHRS, CDR2 YFSETQ. The CDR3 extends over 17 amino acids. Here the CDR3 DNA reads TGCGCCAGCAGCCCGTACCTGACTAGCAGGTCCTACAATGAGCAGTTCTTC. It yields the protein CASSPYLTSRSYNEQFF.

The V and J genes are TRBV6-5 and TRBJ2-7; TRBD2 aligns across 12 bases. CDR1 is MNHEY and CDR2 is SVGAGI in the germline V gene. The CDR3 is 13 amino acids. Trimming removed 8 bases from V and 2 bases from J; junction bases left unmatched: 1. The CDR3 region is CASRLAGAYEQYF. The CDR3 DNA is TGTGCCAGCCGACTAGCGGGAGCCTACGAGCAGTACTTC.

V usage is TRBV6-6 and J usage is TRBJ2-7; the match to TRBD2 covers 12 bases. The germline V gene has CDR1 MNHNY and CDR2 SVGAGI (reference sequence). The CDR3 covers 16 residues. Trimming cost V 6 bases and J 1 base; bases outside gene matches: 7. CDR3 sequence: CASRKLAGGTSYEQYF. The CDR3 DNA reads as TGTGCCAGCAGGAAACTAGCGGGGGGAACTTCCTACGAGCAGTACTTC.

This clone was observed once. The rearrangement joins TRBV5-1 to TRBJ2-1, with D hard to call. V dropped 7 bases and J dropped 3 bases, with 5 bases sitting between them. Germline V CDR1 and CDR2: SGHRS, YFSETQ. This CDR3 has 11 residues. In DNA, the CDR3 is TGCGCCAGCTCGAACTACAATGAGCAGTTCTTC. It specifies CASSNYNEQFF.

This clone was counted a single time. The rearrangement uses TRBV4-2 and TRBJ1-5; D is uncertain. Germline-derived CDR1 and CDR2 are LGHNA and YNFKEQ. The CDR3 contains 15 residues. Trimming took off 2 bases at V and 5 bases at J, with 13 bases between the two ends. CDR3 region: CASSQSQGPYQPQHF. CDR3 nucleotides: TGTGCCAGCAGCCAATCCCAAGGCCCTTATCAGCCCCAGCATTTT.

In DNA, the CDR3 is TGTGCCAGCAGGACTCCACTAGGAAACTCAGATACGCAGTATTTT. Its translation is CASRTPLGNSDTQYF. The V gene is TRBV7-2, the J gene TRBJ2-3, with TRBD2 as a possible D gene (5 bases). The V and J ends lost 6 bases and 4 bases respectively, with 17 bases between them. Germline CDR1 SGHTA, CDR2 FQGNSA. The CDR3 runs 15 residues. The whole variable domain, filled in from reference TRBV7-2 and TRBJ2-3, reads GAGVSQSPSNKVTEKGKDVELRCDPISGHTALYWYRQSLGQGLEFLIYFQGNSAPDKSGLPSDRFSAERTGGSVSTLTIQRTQQEDSAVYLCASRTPLGNSDTQYFGPGTRLTVL.

The V and J genes are TRBV11-2 and TRBJ2-1, with TRBD1 as a possible D gene (6 bases). CDR1 and CDR2 (germline): SGHAT, FQNNGV. The length of the CDR3 is 16 residues. Deletions cut 4 bases from V and 0 bases from J, with 13 bases between. CDR3 DNA sequence: TGTGCCAGCAGCTCCATGAGGGGGAGCTCCTACAATGAGCAGTTCTTC. This codes for CASSSMRGSSYNEQFF.

The rearrangement links TRBV7-9 to TRBJ1-2; D uncertain. Trimming stripped 5 bases from V and 4 bases from J, with 14 bases between. Germline CDR1 SEHNR, CDR2 FQNEAQ (reference sequence). The CDR3 has 14 residues. The CDR3 bases are TGTGCCAGCAGCCCCGAGAGTTATCGCTATGGCTACACCTTC. Translating gives CASSPESYRYGYTF.

The chain links TRBV7-2 to TRBJ2-1, with D perhaps matching TRBD2 (6 bases). From germline, CDR1 is SGHTA and CDR2 FQGNSA. The V end was cut by 1 base, the J end by 0 bases, with 13 bases between. The CDR3 runs 17 residues. The CDR3 loop reads CASSLVGGASSYNEQFF. Written as DNA, the CDR3 is TGTGCCAGCAGCTTAGTTGGAGGGGCCAGCTCCTACAATGAGCAGTTCTTC.

This clone was found once. As DNA, the CDR3 is TGTGCCTGGAGGGGGCATAGAAAGAAAAACATTCAGTACTTC. As protein: CAWRGHRKKNIQYF. The chain joins TRBV30 to TRBJ2-4; TRBD1 might be the D (5 bases). The V end was cut by 3 bases, the J end by 4 bases, with 13 bases between. This CDR3 has 14 amino acids. The germline gives CDR1 GTSNPN, CDR2 SVGIG (reference sequence).

The chain has TRBV9 and TRBJ1-3; D ambiguous. The V end lost 5 bases, the J end lost 3 bases, and 9 bases lay between the germline ends. The CDR3 covers 13 residues. Germline V CDR1 and CDR2: SGDLS, YYNGEE. The CDR3 sequence is CASRSRDGNTIYF. The CDR3 DNA sequence: TGTGCCAGCAGATCCCGGGATGGAAACACCATATATTTT.

The chain recombines TRBV7-9 with TRBJ2-7; D is unresolved. Germline V lookup: CDR1 SEHNR, CDR2 FQNEAQ (reference sequence). CDR3 size: 12 residues. V dropped 3 bases and J dropped 0 bases, with 3 bases sitting between them. The CDR3 here is CASSLGSYEQYF. DNA for the CDR3: TGTGCCAGCAGCTTGGGCTCCTACGAGCAGTACTTC.

The chain joins TRBV12-3 or TRBV12-4 to TRBJ1-6, with TRBD1 identical over 7 bases. Trimming removed 7 bases from V and 10 bases from J; junction bases left unmatched: 4. The CDR3 extends over 12 amino acids. CDR3 DNA sequence: TGTGCCAGCAAGACAGGGCGCTCACCCCTCCACTTT. Protein sequence: CASKTGRSPLHF.

This clone appeared a single time. The rearrangement joins TRBV19 to TRBJ2-5; TRBD2 might be the D (6 bases). Germline V CDR1 and CDR2: LNHDA, SQIVND (reference sequence). The CDR3 contains 13 residues. Trimming took 3 bases from V and 5 from J, leaving 10 bases between them. The chain's CDR3 is CASSIDGRETQYF. The CDR3 bases are TGTGCCAGTAGTATTGATGGGAGGGAGACCCAGTACTTC.